The sequence of this T cell receptor (beta chain) was determined in a study of T-cell reconstitution after alpha-beta-depleted transplantation in children. This clonotype was seen ten or more times. The antigen is not known. Preparing the TCRbeta library involved the use of unique molecular identifiers. One entry per CDR3 protein, called by TCRdb with MiXCR from the PCR reads. The sample shows approximately 190,000 distinct CDR3 sequences, 6.3% of them seen only once. The germline V and J ends were trimmed by 2 bases and 0 bases, with 14 bases remaining between them. The CDR3 contains 16 residues. Germline V gene sequence: CDR1 SEHNR, CDR2 FQNEAQ (reference sequence). Study-wide results and limits: Fresh T-cell production supplied most of the T-cell counts and diversity seen one year after transplant.

Sequenced here: PBMCs, sampled before TCRalphabeta/CD19-depleted stem cell transplant. The source is a girl under three years old with combined immunodeficiency, due to receive a stem cell transplant. The chain carries TRBV7-9 and TRBJ2-7, with D unclear. The CDR3 region is CASSLRNRTSSYEQYF. The CDR3 bases are TGTGCCAGCAGCTTAAGGAACCGGACCAGCTCCTACGAGCAGTACTTC. Drawing the rest from reference TRBV7-9 and TRBJ2-7, the complete variable domain is DTGVSQNPRHKITKRGQNVTFRCDPISEHNRLYWYRQTLGQGPEFLTYFQNEAQLEKSRLLSDRFSAERPKGSFSTLEIQRTEQGDSAMYLCASSLRNRTSSYEQYFGPGTRLTVT.